These 2 T cell receptor beta chains were sequenced from one sample in a study of T cells in Graves' hyperthyroidism and ophthalmopathy. Amplification of TCR beta CDR3 regions used RNA as the template. Primed by the HTBI set, a first-round RT-PCR was run on the TCR CDR3. TCRdb processed the multiplex PCR reads anew with MiXCR; each CDR3 protein has one entry. The data hold a few hundred thousand distinct CDR3 sequences, with around 15% observed a single time. The sequenced sample consisted of blood. The receptors were gathered from a woman in her thirties or forties with Graves' hyperthyroidism.

Many counts were recorded for this clonotype. This chain uses TRBV30 with TRBJ1-4; D is unresolved. This CDR3 is built from 14 residues. Trimming shortened V by 4 bases and J by 0 bases, and 9 bases separated the two germline ends. Germline values: CDR1 GTSNPN, CDR2 SVGIG (reference sequence). The CDR3 loop is CAWTEGTTNEKLFF. As DNA, the CDR3 is TGTGCCTGGACCGAAGGCACAACTAATGAAAAACTGTTTTTT.

This clonotype was detected many times. V usage is TRBV5-1 and J usage is TRBJ1-2, with D possibly matching TRBD1 (5 bases). Deletions cut 0 bases from V and 0 bases from J, with 12 bases between. The CDR3 is 16 residues long. Germline CDR1 is SGHRS and CDR2 is YFSETQ. This chain's CDR3 is CASSLVGADSNYGYTF. CDR3 nucleotides: TGCGCCAGCAGCTTGGTTGGGGCAGACTCTAACTATGGCTACACCTTC.